These 16 T cell receptor beta chains came from one sample sequenced in a study of response to subunit inactivated influenza vaccine. Using its own MiXCR run on the RT-PCR reads, TCRdb lists one record per CDR3 protein. The sample consists of about 170,000 distinct CDR3 sequences, more than 10% of them appearing once. This sample also belongs to another study, concerning T cells expressing NK-cell markers. As that study records: Making the TCR beta cDNA relied on 5'RACE template switching with UMIs.

The sample in question was CD8+ T cells sorted from PBMCs, obtained 12 days after vaccination. Source of these receptors: a man in his forties or fifties who received an inactivated influenza vaccine.

The DNA of the CDR3 is TGTGCCAGCAGCTTACCCCAACAGGGGTTCCCCTACGAGCAGTACTTC. It encodes CASSLPQQGFPYEQYF. The chain has TRBV7-9 and TRBJ2-7, with 7 bases that match TRBD1. The junction had 9 bases not matched to a gene; V was cut back by 2 bases and J by 2 bases. This CDR3 is built from 16 residues. The germline V gene has CDR1 SEHNR and CDR2 FQNEAQ (reference sequence).

This clonotype was recorded many times. V is TRBV12-3 or TRBV12-4 and J is TRBJ2-2; no definite D call. This CDR3 has 10 residues. V was pared by 5 bases and J by 8 bases, with 3 bases between. CDR3 residues: CASSRGELFF. Written as DNA, the CDR3 is TGTGCCAGCAGTCGGGGGGAGCTGTTTTTT.

The rearrangement links TRBV7-3 to TRBJ2-7; 9 nucleotides align to TRBD2. The germline V gene encodes CDR1 SGHTA and CDR2 FQGTGA. The CDR3 has 14 amino acids. The J segment lost 6 bases and the V segment lost 0 bases, leaving 3 bases of the junction unmatched. The DNA of the CDR3 is TGTGCCAGCAGCTTAACGGGCGGGAGGGCCGAGCAGTACTTC. Amino acid sequence: CASSLTGGRAEQYF.

This clonotype was observed many times. The chain carries TRBV29-1 and TRBJ2-1, with D possibly matching TRBD1 (5 bases). Germline CDR1 reads SQVTM; CDR2 reads ANQGSEA. V was trimmed by 6 bases and J by 0 bases, leaving 12 bases between them. The CDR3 length is 14 residues. CDR3 nucleotide sequence: TGCAGCGTAGAGACAGATTACTCCTACAATGAGCAGTTCTTC. It yields the protein CSVETDYSYNEQFF.

There are a few counts of this clonotype. The chain carries TRBV4-2 and TRBJ2-3, with TRBD2 as a possible D gene (6 bases). The CDR3 length is 18 residues. Looked up from germline, CDR1 is LGHNA and CDR2 is YNFKEQ. V lost 4 bases and J lost 0, with 20 bases in between. The CDR3 region is CASSLPGTLTNSTDTQYF. The CDR3 nucleotides read TGTGCCAGCAGCCTTCCCGGGACTCTAACGAATAGCACAGATACGCAGTATTTT.

This chain links TRBV19 with TRBJ2-1; 9 nucleotides agree with TRBD1. Trimming removed 5 bases from V and 2 bases from J; junction bases left unmatched: 4. Germline CDR1 reads LNHDA; CDR2 reads SQIVND (reference sequence). This CDR3 spans 15 amino acids. This CDR3 reads CASSPWTGAYNEQFF. The DNA for the CDR3 is TGTGCCAGTAGTCCCTGGACAGGGGCCTACAATGAGCAGTTCTTC.

This clonotype has more than one count but fewer than ten. The rearrangement joins TRBV7-8 to TRBJ2-7; the match to TRBD2 covers 10 bases. V shed 1 base and J 5 bases; nucleotides not matched to a gene: 5. The length of the CDR3 is 15 residues. Looked up from germline, CDR1 is SGHVS and CDR2 is FQNEAQ. CDR3 loop: CASSLGGLARHEQYF. CDR3 bases: TGTGCCAGCAGCTTAGGGGGACTAGCGAGACACGAGCAGTACTTC.

The chain recombines TRBV28 with TRBJ2-4; TRBD1 agrees at 10 bases. The CDR3 has 16 amino acids. Losses at the gene ends were 5 bases for V and 6 bases for J; bases not matched to a gene: 10. Germline V CDR1 and CDR2: MDHEN, SYDVKM. The CDR3 sequence: CASSLPGQGRGNIQYF. The DNA for the CDR3 is TGTGCCAGCAGTCTTCCGGGACAGGGGAGGGGAAACATTCAGTACTTC.

The chain couples TRBV20-1 to TRBJ2-3, with D perhaps matching TRBD2 (6 bases). V was pared by 3 bases and J by 2 bases, with 24 bases between. Germline lookup yields CDR1 DFQATT and CDR2 SNEGSKA (reference sequence). This CDR3 is built from 18 residues. CDR3 sequence (DNA): TGCAGTGCTAGTGGGCTCTGGGACTTTAAATTTCCCACAGATACGCAGTATTTT. Its translation: CSASGLWDFKFPTDTQYF.

This clonotype was picked up many times. The chain uses TRBV12-3 or TRBV12-4 and TRBJ2-2; 7 nucleotides agree with TRBD1. The CDR3 spans 14 residues. V shed 8 bases and J 0 bases; nucleotides not matched to a gene: 3. CDR3 coding DNA: TGTGCCAGCCACGACAGGGCGAACACCGGGGAGCTGTTTTTT. Its protein product is CASHDRANTGELFF.

This clonotype showed up just a few times. The rearrangement links TRBV3-1 to TRBJ1-1; D is unclear. V was cut by 5 bases and J by 2 bases, with 12 bases left in between. CDR3 length equals 14 residues. Germline loops: CDR1 LGHDT, CDR2 YNNKEL (reference sequence). CDR3 in DNA: TGTGCCAGCAGCGACGTCCCGCACAACACTGAAGCTTTCTTT. Protein product: CASSDVPHNTEAFF.

V gene TRBV27 combines with J gene TRBJ2-7; 7 bases map to TRBD1. Germline V lookup: CDR1 MNHEY, CDR2 SMNVEV (reference sequence). The length of the CDR3 is 13 residues. J gave up 6 bases and V 2 bases, and 4 bases lay outside the gene matches. CDR3 nucleotide sequence: TGTGCCAGCAGTTTAAGAGGGGGCCTCGAGCAGTACTTC. Its translation is CASSLRGGLEQYF.

This chain connects TRBV3-1 to TRBJ2-3, with D possibly called TRBD1 or TRBD2 (6 bases each). V lost 3 bases and J 2 bases, leaving 12 bases between the germline ends. The germline V gene has CDR1 LGHDT and CDR2 YNNKEL (reference sequence). The CDR3 extends over 15 amino acids. The CDR3 DNA sequence: TGTGCCAGCAGCCAGGGGGCGGGGCCCACAGATACGCAGTATTTT. As protein: CASSQGAGPTDTQYF.

This clonotype was seen a few times. The rearrangement uses TRBV7-3 and TRBJ2-1, with 8 bases that match TRBD2. CDR3 size: 17 residues. V shed 0 bases, J shed 6 bases, and the junction held 10 bases outside the gene matches. Germline V gene data show CDR1 as SGHTA and CDR2 as FQGTGA. The CDR3 is CASSLTVTSGRGNEQFF. CDR3 bases: TGTGCCAGCAGCTTAACGGTCACTAGCGGACGGGGCAATGAGCAGTTCTTC.

This clonotype was observed many times. This chain links TRBV28 with TRBJ2-7; 11 bases fit TRBD1. Germline V gene data show CDR1 as MDHEN and CDR2 as SYDVKM. The CDR3 consists of 14 residues. Trimming at V came to 2 bases and at J to 5 bases, leaving 2 bases not matched to a gene. DNA for the CDR3: TGTGCCAGCAGTTTAGGGGACAGGGGGAACGAGCAGTACTTC. It yields the protein CASSLGDRGNEQYF.

Only a few counts were recorded for this clonotype. The chain combines TRBV27 with TRBJ2-2; D not certain. The CDR3 is made up of 14 amino acids. Between the trimmed V and J ends, which lost 4 bases and 4 bases, there was a span of 10 bases. Germline V lookup: CDR1 MNHEY, CDR2 SMNVEV (reference sequence). CDR3 nucleotide sequence: TGTGCCAGCAGTTACCTGGCGGTCACCGGGGAGCTGTTTTTT. Translated: CASSYLAVTGELFF.